This is a list of T cell receptor beta chains from one sample in a study of blood T cell repertoires in COVID-19. Only in-frame clones appear in the TCRdb table, and some are missing; sequencing was by immunoSEQ multiplex PCR. The sample has more than 95,000 clones, about 86% seen once; the top ten hold 3.5% to 4%. Sequencing used peripheral blood. These receptor sequences come from a woman aged 45-59 years with acute or convalescent COVID-19. Both conserved end residues are part of each CDR3. D genes are given only for firm matches. A clone size is listed for some rows: how often the clone was seen (once, few, many), or a class if it is expanded.

D gene | J gene | V gene | clone size | CDR3 protein | CDR3 DNA
TRBD1 | TRBJ2-5 | TRBV30 | - | CAGDRGQQETQYF | TGTGCAGGGGACAGGGGCCAGCAAGAGACCCAGTACTTC
TRBD1 | TRBJ1-2 | TRBV6-2/TRBV6-3 | - | CASSYPRDSYGYTF | TGTGCCAGCAGTTACCCCCGGGACAGCTATGGCTACACCTTC
- | TRBJ1-2 | TRBV30 | - | CAWSLGRGYGYTF | TGTGCCTGGAGTTTAGGGAGGGGCTATGGCTACACCTTC
- | TRBJ1-3 | TRBV28 | - | CASNGPNSGNTIYF | TGTGCCTCCAACGGTCCAAATTCTGGAAACACCATATATTTT
- | TRBJ1-4 | TRBV5-4 | - | CASSLGSQGIGHEKLFF | TGTGCCAGCAGCTTGGGCAGTCAGGGAATCGGCCACGAAAAACTGTTTTTT
TRBD2 | TRBJ2-2 | TRBV19 | - | CASSLTSVTGELFF | TGTGCCAGTAGTTTAACTAGCGTAACCGGGGAGCTGTTTTTT
- | TRBJ2-2 | TRBV7-2 | few | CASSPRVGTGELFF | TGTGCCAGCAGCCCCCGGGTGGGCACCGGGGAGCTGTTTTTT
- | TRBJ1-3 | TRBV9 | - | CASSVASEGNTIYF | TGTGCCAGCAGCGTAGCATCGGAGGGAAACACCATATATTTT
TRBD2 | TRBJ2-7 | TRBV3-1/TRBV3-2 | - | CASSQRAGVGEQYF | TGTGCCAGCAGCCAGCGCGCGGGAGTCGGCGAGCAGTACTTC
TRBD1 | TRBJ2-1 | TRBV3-1/TRBV3-2 | - | CASSQGQGKNNEQFF | TGTGCCAGCAGCCAGGGACAGGGAAAAAACAATGAGCAGTTCTTC
- | TRBJ2-2 | TRBV28 | - | CASSPANTGELFF | TGTGCCAGCAGTCCCGCGAACACCGGGGAGCTGTTTTTT
TRBD1 | TRBJ2-4 | TRBV6-1 | - | CASSEEGTGFLWDIQYF | TGTGCCAGCAGTGAAGAGGGGACAGGGTTTCTTTGGGACATTCAGTACTTC
TRBD1 | TRBJ1-5 | TRBV27 | - | CASRPGTGGNQPQHF | TGTGCCAGTAGACCCGGGACAGGGGGAAATCAGCCCCAGCATTTT
- | TRBJ2-2 | TRBV28 | - | CASSFSPRTGELFF | TGTGCCAGCAGTTTTTCCCCGCGGACCGGGGAGCTGTTTTTT
TRBD2 | TRBJ2-1 | TRBV5-6 | - | CASQLAGLTYNEQFF | TGTGCCAGCCAATTAGCGGGGTTAACCTACAATGAGCAGTTCTTC
- | TRBJ2-2 | TRBV2 | - | CASSEAKRTGELFF | TGTGCCAGCAGTGAAGCGAAGAGAACCGGGGAGCTGTTTTTT
TRBD1 | TRBJ1-2 | TRBV6-5 | - | CASKLGDSSYGYTF | TGTGCCAGCAAGTTGGGGGACAGCTCTTATGGCTACACCTTC
- | TRBJ1-1 | TRBV13 | - | CASSLQGNRTGTEAFF | TGTGCCAGCAGCCTACAGGGAAATAGAACGGGCACTGAAGCTTTCTTT
- | TRBJ1-2 | TRBV15 | - | CATSQKVSGNYGYTF | TGTGCCACCAGCCAGAAGGTGTCAGGGAACTATGGCTACACCTTC
- | TRBJ1-4 | TRBV21-1 | - | CASSKSGGTGREKLFF | TGTGCCAGCAGCAAGTCCGGAGGGACGGGTCGCGAAAAACTGTTTTTT
TRBD2 | TRBJ2-5 | TRBV7-2 | - | CAGGGLAGMEETQYF | TGTGCCGGGGGGGGACTAGCGGGAATGGAAGAGACCCAGTACTTC
- | TRBJ1-2 | TRBV2 | - | CASSEEVNKNYGYTF | TGTGCCAGCAGTGAGGAGGTTAACAAGAACTATGGCTACACCTTC
- | TRBJ2-5 | TRBV2 | - | CASSKGRFRETQYF | TGTGCCAGCAGTAAGGGGCGGTTCCGAGAGACCCAGTACTTC
- | TRBJ1-1 | TRBV7-3 | - | CASSLGGGDTEAFF | TGTGCCAGCAGCCTCGGGGGTGGGGACACTGAAGCTTTCTTT
- | TRBJ2-2 | TRBV30 | - | CAWREGGKTGELFF | TGTGCCTGGAGAGAGGGGGGGAAGACCGGGGAGCTGTTTTTT
TRBD2 | TRBJ2-3 | TRBV20-1 | - | CSASPSKSGLAGERDTQYF | TGCAGTGCTAGTCCCTCCAAGTCGGGACTAGCGGGAGAGCGAGATACGCAGTATTTT
- | TRBJ1-2 | TRBV5-5 | - | CASSLGSASGGYTF | TGTGCCAGCAGCTTGGGGTCGGCATCGGGTGGCTACACCTTC
TRBD1 | TRBJ1-5 | TRBV2 | - | CASSGPTGVQPQHF | TGTGCCAGCAGCGGACCCACAGGGGTTCAGCCCCAGCATTTT
TRBD2 | TRBJ2-2 | TRBV27 | - | CASTRLADTGELFF | TGTGCCAGCACTCGACTAGCGGATACCGGGGAGCTGTTTTTT
TRBD1 | TRBJ1-5 | TRBV6-5 | once | CASKGTGLKPQHF | TGTGCCAGCAAGGGGACAGGCTTAAAGCCCCAGCATTTT
- | TRBJ2-3 | TRBV3-1/TRBV3-2 | - | CASSSFYETDTQYF | TGTGCCAGCAGCTCCTTTTACGAGACAGATACGCAGTATTTT
- | TRBJ2-7 | TRBV15 | - | CATSRGRDFRSYEQYF | TGTGCCACCAGCAGAGGTCGGGACTTCCGCTCCTACGAGCAGTACTTC
TRBD1 | TRBJ2-1 | TRBV3-1/TRBV3-2 | once | CASSPGMTGNNEQFF | TGTGCCAGCAGCCCAGGCATGACAGGGAACAATGAGCAGTTCTTC
- | TRBJ2-7 | TRBV5-1 | - | CASSLGGGDEQYF | TGCGCCAGCAGCTTGGGGGGCGGGGACGAGCAGTACTTC
- | TRBJ1-2 | TRBV28 | - | CASSTTGSPSFYGYTF | TGTGCCAGCAGCACCACCGGGAGCCCGTCCTTCTATGGCTACACCTTC
- | TRBJ2-7 | TRBV7-2 | - | CASSLTAGDTYEQYF | TGTGCCAGCAGCTTAACGGCAGGGGATACCTACGAGCAGTACTTC